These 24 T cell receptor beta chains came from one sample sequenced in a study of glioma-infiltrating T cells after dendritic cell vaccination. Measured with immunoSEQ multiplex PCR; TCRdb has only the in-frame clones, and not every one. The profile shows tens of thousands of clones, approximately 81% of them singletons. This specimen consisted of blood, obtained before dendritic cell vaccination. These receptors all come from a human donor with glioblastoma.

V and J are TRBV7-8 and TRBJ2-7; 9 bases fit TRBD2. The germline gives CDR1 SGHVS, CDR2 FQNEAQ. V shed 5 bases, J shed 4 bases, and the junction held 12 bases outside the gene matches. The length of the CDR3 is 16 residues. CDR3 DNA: TGTGCCAGCAGCCTACGGGGCGGGGGGGCCTTGTACGAGCAGTACTTC. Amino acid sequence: CASSLRGGGALYEQYF.

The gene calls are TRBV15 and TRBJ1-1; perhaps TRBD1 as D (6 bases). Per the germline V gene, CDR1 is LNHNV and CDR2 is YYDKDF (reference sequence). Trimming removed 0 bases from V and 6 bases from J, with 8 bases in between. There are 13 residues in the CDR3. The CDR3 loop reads CATSREGGAEAFF. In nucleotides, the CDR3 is TGTGCCACCAGCAGAGAAGGGGGGGCTGAAGCTTTCTTT.

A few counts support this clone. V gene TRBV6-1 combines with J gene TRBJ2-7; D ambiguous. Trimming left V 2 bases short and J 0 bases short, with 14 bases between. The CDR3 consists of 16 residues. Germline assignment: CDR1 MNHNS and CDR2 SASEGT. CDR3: CASSESRLSSSYEQYF. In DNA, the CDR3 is TGTGCCAGCAGTGAATCCCGACTGTCGAGCTCCTACGAGCAGTACTTC.

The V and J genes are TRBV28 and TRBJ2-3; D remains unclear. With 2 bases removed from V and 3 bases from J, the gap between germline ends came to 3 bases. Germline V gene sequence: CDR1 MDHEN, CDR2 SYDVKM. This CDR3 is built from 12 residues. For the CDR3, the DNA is TGTGCCAGCAGTTTAGCGACAGATACGCAGTATTTT. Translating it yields CASSLATDTQYF.

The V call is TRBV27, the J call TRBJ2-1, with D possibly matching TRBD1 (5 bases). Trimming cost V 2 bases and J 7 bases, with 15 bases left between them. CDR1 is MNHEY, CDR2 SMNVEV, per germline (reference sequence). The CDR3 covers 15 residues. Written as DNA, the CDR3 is TGTGCCAGCAGTTTACAAGGGGTGGATACGAATGAGCAGTTCTTC. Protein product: CASSLQGVDTNEQFF.

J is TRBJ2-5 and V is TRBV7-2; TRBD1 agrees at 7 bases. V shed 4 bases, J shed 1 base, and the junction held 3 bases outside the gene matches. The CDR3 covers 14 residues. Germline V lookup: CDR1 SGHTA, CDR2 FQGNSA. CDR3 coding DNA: TGTGCCAGCAGCTCTTACAGGGGCCAAGAGACCCAGTACTTC. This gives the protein CASSSYRGQETQYF.

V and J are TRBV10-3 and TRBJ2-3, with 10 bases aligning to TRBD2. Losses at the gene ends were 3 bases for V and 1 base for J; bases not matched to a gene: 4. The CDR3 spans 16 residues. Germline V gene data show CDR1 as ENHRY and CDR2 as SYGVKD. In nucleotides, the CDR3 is TGTGCCATCAGTGAACTAGCGGGAACCGGCACAGATACGCAGTATTTT. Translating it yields CAISELAGTGTDTQYF.

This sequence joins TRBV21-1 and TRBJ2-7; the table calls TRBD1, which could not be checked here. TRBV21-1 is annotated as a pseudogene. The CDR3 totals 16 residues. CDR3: CASSKPRTGYSYEQYF. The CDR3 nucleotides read TGTGCCAGCAGCAAGCCCCGGACAGGTTACTCCTACGAGCAGTACTTC.

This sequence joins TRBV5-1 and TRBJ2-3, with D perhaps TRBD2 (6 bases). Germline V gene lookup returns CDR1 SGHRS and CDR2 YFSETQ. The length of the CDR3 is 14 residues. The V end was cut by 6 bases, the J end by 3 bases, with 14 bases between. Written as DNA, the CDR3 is TGCGCCAGCACCTCTTGGAGGGGTACAGATACGCAGTATTTT. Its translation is CASTSWRGTDTQYF.

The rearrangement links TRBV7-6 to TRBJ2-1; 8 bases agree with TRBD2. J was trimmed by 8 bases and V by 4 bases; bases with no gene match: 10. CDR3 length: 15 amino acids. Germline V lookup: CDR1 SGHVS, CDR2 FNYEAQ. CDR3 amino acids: CASSSPGLGADEQFF. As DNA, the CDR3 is TGTGCCAGCAGCTCGCCGGGACTAGGGGCCGATGAGCAGTTCTTC. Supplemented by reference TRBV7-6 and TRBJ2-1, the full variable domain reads GAGVSQSPRYKVTKRGQDVALRCDPISGHVSLYWYRQALGQGPEFLTYFNYEAQQDKSGLPNDRFSAERPEGSISTLTIQRTEQRDSAMYRCASSSPGLGADEQFFGPGTRLTVL.

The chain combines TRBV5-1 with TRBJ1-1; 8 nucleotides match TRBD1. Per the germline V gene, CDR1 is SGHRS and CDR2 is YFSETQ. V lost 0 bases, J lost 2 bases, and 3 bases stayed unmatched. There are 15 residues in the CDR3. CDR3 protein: CASSLGTGSNTEAFF. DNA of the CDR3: TGCGCCAGCAGCTTGGGGACAGGGAGTAACACTGAAGCTTTCTTT. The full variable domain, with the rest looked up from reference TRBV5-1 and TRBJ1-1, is KAGVTQTPRYLIKTRGQQVTLSCSPISGHRSVSWYQQTPGQGLQFLFEYFSETQRNKGNFPGRFSGRQFSNSRSEMNVSTLELGDSALYLCASSLGTGSNTEAFFGQGTRLTVV.

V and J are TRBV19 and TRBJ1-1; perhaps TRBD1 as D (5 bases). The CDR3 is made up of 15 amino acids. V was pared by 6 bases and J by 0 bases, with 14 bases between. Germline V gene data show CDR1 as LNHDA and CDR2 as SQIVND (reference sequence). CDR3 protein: CASRPGTNMNTEAFF. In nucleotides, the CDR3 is TGTGCCAGTAGGCCGGGGACTAACATGAACACTGAAGCTTTCTTT.

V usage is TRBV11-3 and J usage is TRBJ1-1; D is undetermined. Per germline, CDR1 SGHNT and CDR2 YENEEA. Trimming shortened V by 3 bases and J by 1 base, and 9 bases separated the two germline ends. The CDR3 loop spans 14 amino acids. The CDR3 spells CASSFEHRNTEAFF. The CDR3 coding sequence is TGTGCCAGCAGCTTTGAACACAGGAACACTGAAGCTTTCTTT.

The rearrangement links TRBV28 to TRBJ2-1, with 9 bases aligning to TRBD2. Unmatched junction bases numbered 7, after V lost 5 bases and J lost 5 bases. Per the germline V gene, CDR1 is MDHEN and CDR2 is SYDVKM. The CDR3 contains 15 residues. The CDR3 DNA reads TGTGCCAGCAGTGCAGCGGGGGGCCAAAACAATGAGCAGTTCTTC. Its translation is CASSAAGGQNNEQFF.

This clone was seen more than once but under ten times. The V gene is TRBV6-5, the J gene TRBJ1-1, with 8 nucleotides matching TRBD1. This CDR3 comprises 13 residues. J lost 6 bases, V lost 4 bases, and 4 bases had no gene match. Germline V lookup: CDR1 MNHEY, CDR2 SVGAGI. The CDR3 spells CASSSGTGAEAFF. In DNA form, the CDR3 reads TGTGCCAGCAGTTCGGGGACAGGCGCTGAAGCTTTCTTT.

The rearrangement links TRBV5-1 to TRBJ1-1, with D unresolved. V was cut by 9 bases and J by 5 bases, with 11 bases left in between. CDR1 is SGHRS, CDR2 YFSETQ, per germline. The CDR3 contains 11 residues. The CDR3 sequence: CATAEGTEAFF. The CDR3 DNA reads TGCGCCACCGCGGAGGGTACTGAAGCTTTCTTT.

CDR3 amino acids: CASSVFAGGYEQYF. The CDR3 DNA follows: TGTGCCAGCAGTGTTTTTGCAGGGGGCTACGAGCAGTACTTC. The gene calls are TRBV2 and TRBJ2-7; 7 nucleotides match TRBD1. J gave up 3 bases and V 4 bases, and 6 bases lay outside the gene matches. CDR3 length: 14 amino acids. Germline V gene data show CDR1 as SNHLY and CDR2 as FYNNEI. The full variable domain, its missing parts supplied by reference TRBV2 and TRBJ2-7, is EPEVTQTPSHQVTQMGQEVILRCVPISNHLYFYWYRQILGQKVEFLVSFYNNEISEKSEIFDDQFSVERPDGSNFTLKIRSTKLEDSAMYFCASSVFAGGYEQYFGPGTRLTVT.

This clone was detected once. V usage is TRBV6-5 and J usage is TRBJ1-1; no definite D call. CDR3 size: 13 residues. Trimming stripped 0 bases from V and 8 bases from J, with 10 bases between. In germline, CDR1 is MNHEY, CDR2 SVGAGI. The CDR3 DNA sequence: TGTGCCAGCAGTTACTCATATTCTCTGGAAGCTTTCTTT. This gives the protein CASSYSYSLEAFF.

CDR3 protein: CASSRTQGSTEAFF. In DNA form, the CDR3 reads TGCGCCAGCAGCCGGACCCAGGGGAGCACTGAAGCTTTCTTT. The V and J genes are TRBV5-1 and TRBJ1-1, with D possibly matching TRBD1 (6 bases). This CDR3 has 14 amino acids. Germline loops: CDR1 SGHRS, CDR2 YFSETQ. V was pared by 4 bases and J by 4 bases, with 14 bases between.

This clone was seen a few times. The CDR3 loop reads CASSKVLGATNEKLFF. CDR3 DNA: TGTGCCAGCTCAAAGGTTCTCGGGGCAACTAATGAAAAACTGTTTTTT. The chain couples TRBV9 to TRBJ1-4, with D unresolved. The ends were cut back, 7 bases at V and 0 bases at J, with 16 bases in the middle. The germline V gene has CDR1 SGDLS and CDR2 YYNGEE. The CDR3 runs 16 residues.

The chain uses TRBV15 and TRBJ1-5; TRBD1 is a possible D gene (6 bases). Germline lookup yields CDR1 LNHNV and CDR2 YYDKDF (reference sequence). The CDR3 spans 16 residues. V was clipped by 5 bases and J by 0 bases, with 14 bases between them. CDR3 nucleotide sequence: TGTGCCACCAGCGCGGACAGAAAGTATAGCAATCAGCCCCAGCATTTT. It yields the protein CATSADRKYSNQPQHF.

The CDR3 DNA reads TGTGCCAGCAGCTTGTTAGTGGTTGCAGGGGCAGGTGAGCAGTACTTC. It translates to CASSLLVVAGAGEQYF. The V gene is TRBV7-2, the J gene TRBJ2-7; TRBD1 might be the D (6 bases). With 3 bases removed from V and 7 bases from J, the gap between germline ends came to 22 bases. The CDR3 covers 16 residues. The germline V gene has CDR1 SGHTA and CDR2 FQGNSA.

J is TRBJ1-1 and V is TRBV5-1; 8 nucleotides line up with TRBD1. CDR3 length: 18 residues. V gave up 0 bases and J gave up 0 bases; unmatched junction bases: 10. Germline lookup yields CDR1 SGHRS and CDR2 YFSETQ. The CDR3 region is CASSLVPRQGRMNTEAFF. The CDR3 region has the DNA TGCGCCAGCAGCTTGGTCCCTCGACAGGGGAGGATGAACACTGAAGCTTTCTTT. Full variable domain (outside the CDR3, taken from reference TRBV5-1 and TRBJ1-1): KAGVTQTPRYLIKTRGQQVTLSCSPISGHRSVSWYQQTPGQGLQFLFEYFSETQRNKGNFPGRFSGRQFSNSRSEMNVSTLELGDSALYLCASSLVPRQGRMNTEAFFGQGTRLTVV.

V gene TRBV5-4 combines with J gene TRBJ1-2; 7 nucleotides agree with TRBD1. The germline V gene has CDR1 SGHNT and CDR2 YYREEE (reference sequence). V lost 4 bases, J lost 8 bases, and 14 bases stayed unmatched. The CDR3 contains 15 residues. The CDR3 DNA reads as TGTGCCAGCAGCCAAATAACAGGGGTAGAAGACGGCTACACCTTC. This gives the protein CASSQITGVEDGYTF.